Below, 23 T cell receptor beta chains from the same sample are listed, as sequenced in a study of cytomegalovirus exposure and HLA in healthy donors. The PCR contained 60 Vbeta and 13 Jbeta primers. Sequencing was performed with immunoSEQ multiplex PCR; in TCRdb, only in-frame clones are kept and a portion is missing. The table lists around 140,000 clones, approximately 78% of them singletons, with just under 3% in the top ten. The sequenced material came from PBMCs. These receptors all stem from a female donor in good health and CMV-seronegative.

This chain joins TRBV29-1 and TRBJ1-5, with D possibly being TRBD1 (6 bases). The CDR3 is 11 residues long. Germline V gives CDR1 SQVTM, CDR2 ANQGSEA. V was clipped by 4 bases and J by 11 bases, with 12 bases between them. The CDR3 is CSVVQGQAQHF. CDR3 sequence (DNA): TGCAGCGTTGTCCAGGGACAAGCCCAGCATTTT.

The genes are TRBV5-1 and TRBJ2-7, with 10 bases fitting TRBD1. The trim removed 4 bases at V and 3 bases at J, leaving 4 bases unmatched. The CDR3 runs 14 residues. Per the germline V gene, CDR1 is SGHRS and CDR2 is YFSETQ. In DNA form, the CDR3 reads TGCGCCAGCAGCGAGGGACAGGGGCTCTACGAGCAGTACTTC. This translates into CASSEGQGLYEQYF.

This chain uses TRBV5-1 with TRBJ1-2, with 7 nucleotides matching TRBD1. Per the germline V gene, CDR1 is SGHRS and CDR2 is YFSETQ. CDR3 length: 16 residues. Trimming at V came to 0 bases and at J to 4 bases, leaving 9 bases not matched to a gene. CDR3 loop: CASSLEVQGWPYGYTF. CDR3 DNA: TGCGCCAGCAGCTTGGAGGTACAGGGGTGGCCCTATGGCTACACCTTC. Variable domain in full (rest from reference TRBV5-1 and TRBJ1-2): KAGVTQTPRYLIKTRGQQVTLSCSPISGHRSVSWYQQTPGQGLQFLFEYFSETQRNKGNFPGRFSGRQFSNSRSEMNVSTLELGDSALYLCASSLEVQGWPYGYTFGSGTRLTVV.

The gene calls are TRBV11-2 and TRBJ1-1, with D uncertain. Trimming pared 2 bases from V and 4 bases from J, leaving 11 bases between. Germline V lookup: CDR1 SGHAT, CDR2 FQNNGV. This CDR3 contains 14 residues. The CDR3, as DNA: TGTGCCAGCAGCTTACGAGGTGGCCTCACTGAAGCTTTCTTT. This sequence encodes CASSLRGGLTEAFF.

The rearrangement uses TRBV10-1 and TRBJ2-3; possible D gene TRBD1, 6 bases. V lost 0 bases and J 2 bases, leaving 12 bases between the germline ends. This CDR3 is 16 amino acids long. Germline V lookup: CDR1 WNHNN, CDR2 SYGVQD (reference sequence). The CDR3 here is CASSESRTGTTDTQYF. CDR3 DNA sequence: TGCGCCAGCAGTGAGTCTAGAACAGGGACCACAGATACGCAGTATTTT.

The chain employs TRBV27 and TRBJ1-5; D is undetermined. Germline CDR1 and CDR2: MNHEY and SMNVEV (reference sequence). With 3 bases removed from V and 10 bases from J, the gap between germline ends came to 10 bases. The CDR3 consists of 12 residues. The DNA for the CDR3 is TGTGCCAGCAGTTTCCGTGGCGGCCCCCAGCATTTT. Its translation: CASSFRGGPQHF.

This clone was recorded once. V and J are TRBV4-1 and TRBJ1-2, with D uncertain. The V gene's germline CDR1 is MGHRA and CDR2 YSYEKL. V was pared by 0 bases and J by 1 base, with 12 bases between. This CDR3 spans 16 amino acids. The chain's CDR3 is CASSQERTALNYGYTF. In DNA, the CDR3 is TGCGCCAGCAGCCAAGAAAGAACAGCTCTTAACTATGGCTACACCTTC.

The CDR3 here is CASSLRQTGGEGNTIYF. In DNA form, the CDR3 reads TGTGCCAGCAGCCTGCGCCAGACAGGGGGTGAGGGAAACACCATATATTTT. The V call is TRBV5-5, the J call TRBJ1-3; 9 bases map to TRBD1. The CDR3 is made up of 17 amino acids. Per the germline V gene, CDR1 is SGHKS and CDR2 is YYEKEE (reference sequence). With V trimmed by 4 bases and J by 4 bases, 12 bases remained unmatched.

The CDR3: CAGGKTGGNYGYTF. The CDR3 DNA reads as TGTGCCGGCGGAAAGACAGGGGGGAACTATGGCTACACCTTC. The chain is built from TRBV30 and TRBJ1-2; 9 bases agree with TRBD1. Trimming at V came to 8 bases and at J to 2 bases, leaving 9 bases not matched to a gene. CDR3 size: 14 residues. In germline, CDR1 is GTSNPN, CDR2 SVGIG (reference sequence).

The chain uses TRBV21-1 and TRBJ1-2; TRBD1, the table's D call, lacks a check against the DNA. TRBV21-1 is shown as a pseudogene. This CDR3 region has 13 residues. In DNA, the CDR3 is TGTGCCAGCCGAACGCAGGGGGACCATGGCTACACCTTC. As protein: CASRTQGDHGYTF.

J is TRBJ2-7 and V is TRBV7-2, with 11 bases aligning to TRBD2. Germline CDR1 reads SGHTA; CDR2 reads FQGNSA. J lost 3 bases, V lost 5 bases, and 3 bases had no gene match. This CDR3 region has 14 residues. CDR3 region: CASSPGLADYEQYF. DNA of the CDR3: TGTGCCAGCAGCCCGGGACTAGCGGACTACGAGCAGTACTTC.

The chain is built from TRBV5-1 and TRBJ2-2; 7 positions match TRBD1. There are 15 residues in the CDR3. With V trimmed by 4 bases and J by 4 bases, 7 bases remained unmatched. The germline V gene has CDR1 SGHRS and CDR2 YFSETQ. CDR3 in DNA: TGCGCCAGCAGCCCGACAGGGAGAGGCACCGGGGAGCTGTTTTTT. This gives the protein CASSPTGRGTGELFF.

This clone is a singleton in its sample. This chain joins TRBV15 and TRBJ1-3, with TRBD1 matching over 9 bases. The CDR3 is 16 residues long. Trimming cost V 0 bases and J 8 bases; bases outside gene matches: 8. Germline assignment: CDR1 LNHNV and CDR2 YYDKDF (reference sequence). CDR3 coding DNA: TGTGCCACCAGCAGAGACCCAGGGACAGGGAGGCACACCATATATTTT. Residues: CATSRDPGTGRHTIYF.

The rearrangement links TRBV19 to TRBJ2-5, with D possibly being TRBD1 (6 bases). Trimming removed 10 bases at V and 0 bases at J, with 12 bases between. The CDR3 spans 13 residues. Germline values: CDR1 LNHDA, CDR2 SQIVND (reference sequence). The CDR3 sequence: CATQGQYQETQYF. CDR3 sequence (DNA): TGTGCCACCCAGGGGCAGTACCAAGAGACCCAGTACTTC.

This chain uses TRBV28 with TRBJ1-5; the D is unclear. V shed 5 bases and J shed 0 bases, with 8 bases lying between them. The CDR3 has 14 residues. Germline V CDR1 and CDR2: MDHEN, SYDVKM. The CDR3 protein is CASSRHISNQPQHF. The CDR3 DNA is TGTGCCAGCAGTCGACACATTAGCAATCAGCCCCAGCATTTT.

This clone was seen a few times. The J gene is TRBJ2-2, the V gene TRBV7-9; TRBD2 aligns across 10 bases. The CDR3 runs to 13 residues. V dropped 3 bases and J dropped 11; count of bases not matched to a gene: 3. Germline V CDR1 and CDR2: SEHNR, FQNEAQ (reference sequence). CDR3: CASSFPSGRELFF. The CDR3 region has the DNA TGTGCCAGCAGCTTCCCTAGCGGGAGAGAGCTGTTTTTT. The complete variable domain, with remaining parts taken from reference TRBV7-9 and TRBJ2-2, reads DTGVSQNPRHKITKRGQNVTFRCDPISEHNRLYWYRQTLGQGPEFLTYFQNEAQLEKSRLLSDRFSAERPKGSFSTLEIQRTEQGDSAMYLCASSFPSGRELFFGEGSRLTVL.

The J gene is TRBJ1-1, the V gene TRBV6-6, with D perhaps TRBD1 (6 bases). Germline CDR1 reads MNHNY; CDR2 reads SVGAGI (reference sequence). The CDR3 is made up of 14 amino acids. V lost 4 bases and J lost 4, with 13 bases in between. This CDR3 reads CASSLQGGGTEAFF. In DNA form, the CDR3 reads TGTGCCAGCAGTTTACAGGGCGGGGGCACTGAAGCTTTCTTT.

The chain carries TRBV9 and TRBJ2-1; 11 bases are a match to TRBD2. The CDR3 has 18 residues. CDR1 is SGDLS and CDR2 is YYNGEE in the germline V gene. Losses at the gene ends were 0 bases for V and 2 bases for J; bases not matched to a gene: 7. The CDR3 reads CASSVDLLAGEPYNEQFF. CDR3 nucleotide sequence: TGTGCCAGCAGCGTAGATCTACTAGCGGGAGAACCCTACAATGAGCAGTTCTTC.

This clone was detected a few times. The CDR3 is CASSPAGRTYEQYF. The DNA of the CDR3 is TGTGCCAGCAGCCCCGCAGGGCGCACCTACGAGCAGTACTTC. The chain couples TRBV7-2 to TRBJ2-7; D is perhaps TRBD1 (5 bases). V was clipped by 5 bases and J by 2 bases, with 13 bases between them. Looked up from germline, CDR1 is SGHTA and CDR2 is FQGNSA. The CDR3 spans 14 residues. The full variable domain, with the rest looked up from reference TRBV7-2 and TRBJ2-7, is GAGVSQSPSNKVTEKGKDVELRCDPISGHTALYWYRQSLGQGLEFLIYFQGNSAPDKSGLPSDRFSAERTGGSVSTLTIQRTQQEDSAVYLCASSPAGRTYEQYFGPGTRLTVT.

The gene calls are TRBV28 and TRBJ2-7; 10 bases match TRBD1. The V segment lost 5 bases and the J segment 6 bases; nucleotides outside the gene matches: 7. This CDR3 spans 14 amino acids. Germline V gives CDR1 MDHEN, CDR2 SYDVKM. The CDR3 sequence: CASSLGTGVREQYF. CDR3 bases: TGTGCCAGCAGTCTCGGGACAGGGGTGCGCGAGCAGTACTTC.

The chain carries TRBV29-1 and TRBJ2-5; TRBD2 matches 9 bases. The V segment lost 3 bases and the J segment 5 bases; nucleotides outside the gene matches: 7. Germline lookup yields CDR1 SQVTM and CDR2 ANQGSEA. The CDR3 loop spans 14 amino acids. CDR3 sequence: CSVDSLAGSETQYF. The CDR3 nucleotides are TGCAGCGTTGATTCCCTAGCGGGAAGCGAGACCCAGTACTTC.

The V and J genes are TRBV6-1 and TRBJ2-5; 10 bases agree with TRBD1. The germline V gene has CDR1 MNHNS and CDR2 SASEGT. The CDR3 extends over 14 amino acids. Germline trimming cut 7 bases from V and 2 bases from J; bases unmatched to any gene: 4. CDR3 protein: CASTAGQGQETQYF. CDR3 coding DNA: TGTGCCAGCACAGCGGGACAGGGGCAAGAGACCCAGTACTTC.

The CDR3 DNA is TGTGCCAGCAGCGTTTTAGTAGGGACAGGGTCTGGGGCCAACGTCCTGACTTTC. Its translation is CASSVLVGTGSGANVLTF. This chain connects TRBV9 to TRBJ2-6; 9 bases line up with TRBD1. This CDR3 has 18 amino acids. Germline V lookup: CDR1 SGDLS, CDR2 YYNGEE. After removal of 2 bases from V and 1 base from J, the junction contained 7 bases not matched to a gene.